This paragraph covers one T cell receptor (beta chain) sequence. Method: immunoSEQ multiplex PCR; TCRdb's copy keeps in-frame clones and lacks some. The table includes 150,000 or so clones, roughly 84% detected once. These data originate in a study of blood T cell repertoires in COVID-19. Study-level background: PBMCs, B-cell-depleted T cells, or T cells were the source of the cDNA or gDNA that made up the material.

There are 14 residues in the CDR3. V dropped 6 bases and J dropped 1 base, with 13 bases sitting between them. CDR1 is MNHEY, CDR2 SVGAGI, per germline. The chain uses TRBV6-5 and TRBJ2-7; D might be TRBD1 (6 bases). The sequencing sample was made of peripheral blood. This TCR came from a woman aged 55-70 years with acute or convalescent COVID-19. The CDR3 loop is CASRTDRTSYEQYF. The CDR3 coding sequence is TGTGCCAGCAGGACGGACAGAACTTCCTACGAGCAGTACTTC.